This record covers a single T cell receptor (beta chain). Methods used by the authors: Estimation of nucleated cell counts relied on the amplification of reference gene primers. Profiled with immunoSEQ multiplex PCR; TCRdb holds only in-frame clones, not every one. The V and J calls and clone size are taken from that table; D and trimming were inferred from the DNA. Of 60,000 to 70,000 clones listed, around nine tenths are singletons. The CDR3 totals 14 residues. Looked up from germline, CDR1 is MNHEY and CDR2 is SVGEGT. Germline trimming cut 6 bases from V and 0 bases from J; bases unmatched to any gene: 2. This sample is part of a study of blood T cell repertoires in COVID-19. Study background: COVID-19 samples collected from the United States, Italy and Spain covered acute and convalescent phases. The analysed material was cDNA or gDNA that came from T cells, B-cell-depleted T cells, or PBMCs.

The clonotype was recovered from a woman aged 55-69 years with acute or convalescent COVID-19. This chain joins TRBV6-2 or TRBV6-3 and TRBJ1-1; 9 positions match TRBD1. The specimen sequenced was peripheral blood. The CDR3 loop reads CASSRDRVNTEAFF. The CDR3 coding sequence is TGTGCCAGCAGCCGGGACAGGGTGAACACTGAAGCTTTCTTT.